The 8 T cell receptor beta chains listed next were all sequenced from one sample in a study of blood T cells in healthy people across ages. PCR was performed a second time for 7 to 11 cycles using a sample-barcoded 5' primer and a J-beta primer mix. TCRdb itself ran the 5' RACE reads through MiXCR, one entry per CDR3 protein. The table records some 900,000 distinct CDR3 sequences, roughly 50% of them present only once. The sequencing sample was made of blood. All receptors derive from a man aged 30 to 39 in good health.

Remarks on this clonotype: Because the CDR3's place on the DNA is in doubt, the DNA is left out and the CDR3 is given as listed by TCRdb. The gene calls are TRBV21-1 and TRBJ2-1; the tabulated D call, TRBD1, remains unverified against the DNA. TRBV21-1 is classified as a pseudogene. The CDR3 numbers 20 amino acids, ends counted. CDR3 in amino acids: CASSKQDRGRFVGSGNEQFF.

This clonotype was seen a handful of times. The V call is TRBV18, the J call TRBJ1-6; 7 nucleotides agree with TRBD1. Germline CDR1 reads KGHSH; CDR2 reads LQKENI. J was trimmed by 5 bases and V by 3 bases; bases with no gene match: 4. This CDR3 has 15 residues. This CDR3 is CASSPKGTDNSPLHF. CDR3 DNA: TGTGCCAGCTCACCGAAAGGGACAGATAATTCACCCCTCCACTTT.

The chain couples TRBV18 to TRBJ2-7, with a weak D call TRBD2 (5 bases). Germline V gene data show CDR1 as KGHSH and CDR2 as LQKENI. The CDR3 length is 15 residues. V was trimmed by 4 bases and J by 0 bases, leaving 13 bases between them. CDR3 sequence (DNA): TGTGCCAGCTCACTAGGGAGAGACCCCTCCTACGAGCAGTACTTC. As protein: CASSLGRDPSYEQYF.

The V and J genes are TRBV6-5 and TRBJ2-4, with a tentative D call TRBD2 (5 bases). Germline V CDR1 and CDR2: MNHEY, SVGAGI. The CDR3 totals 13 residues. V was cut by 2 bases and J by 9 bases, with 11 bases left in between. DNA of the CDR3: TGTGCCAGCAGTTACAGAGCGGCGGGCATTCAGTACTTC. It codes for CASSYRAAGIQYF.

This clonotype was counted between two and nine times. This chain connects TRBV6-1 to TRBJ2-1; maybe TRBD1 (6 bases). This CDR3 contains 12 residues. CDR1 MNHNS and CDR2 SASEGT come from the germline V gene. Trimming cost V 6 bases and J 10 bases, with 13 bases left between them. The CDR3 is CASSRPGQEQFF. The CDR3, as DNA: TGTGCCAGCAGCCGTCCGGGACAAGAGCAGTTCTTC.

The chain couples TRBV4-1 to TRBJ2-1; the match to TRBD2 covers 9 bases. The CDR3 is 16 residues long. J was trimmed by 3 bases and V by 0 bases; bases with no gene match: 3. Per germline, CDR1 MGHRA and CDR2 YSYEKL. In DNA, the CDR3 is TGCGCCAGCAGCCAAGAGACTAGCGGATTCTACAATGAGCAGTTCTTC. Its translation is CASSQETSGFYNEQFF.

The rearrangement links TRBV30 to TRBJ2-6; D not certain. Trimming took 4 bases from V and 0 from J, leaving 16 bases between them. Germline-derived CDR1 and CDR2 are GTSNPN and SVGIG (reference sequence). The CDR3 has 17 residues. The CDR3 DNA follows: TGTGCCTGGACCGGACCATTAATCAGCTCTGGGGCCAACGTCCTGACTTTC. Its protein product is CAWTGPLISSGANVLTF.

This clonotype turned up a few times. CDR3 region: CASSVVDRYSKDEQFF. The CDR3 DNA reads as TGTGCCAGCAGTGTCGTGGACCGGTACAGCAAGGATGAGCAGTTCTTC. The chain recombines TRBV12-3 or TRBV12-4 with TRBJ2-1; D remains ambiguous. Trimming cost V 5 bases and J 8 bases, with 22 bases left between them. This CDR3 has 16 residues.